Shown below are 27 T cell receptor beta chains from a single sample sequenced in a study of T cells after yellow fever vaccination. From the 5' RACE reads, TCRdb called clonotypes with MiXCR, one entry per CDR3 protein. The sample consists of 250,000 or so distinct CDR3 sequences, roughly 4% of them appearing once. This specimen was PBMCs, taken 15 days after the yellow fever booster vaccination. The receptors stem from a man between 18 and 35 years old who received the YFV17D yellow fever vaccine.

This sequence joins TRBV4-1 and TRBJ1-6; perhaps TRBD1 as D (6 bases). From germline, CDR1 is MGHRA and CDR2 YSYEKL. V was pared by 4 bases and J by 5 bases, with 21 bases between. The CDR3 totals 18 residues. The CDR3: CASSRTIPWDTDNSPLHF. The DNA for the CDR3 is TGCGCCAGCAGCCGCACCATCCCTTGGGACACCGATAATTCACCCCTCCACTTT.

This clonotype was picked up many times. V and J are TRBV12-3 or TRBV12-4 and TRBJ2-1; a possible D gene is TRBD1 (6 bases). Trimming removed 5 bases at V and 8 bases at J, with 13 bases between. The CDR3 has 13 amino acids. The CDR3 DNA reads TGTGCCAGCAGTGCCACAGGGCCCGATGAGCAGTTCTTC. The encoded protein is CASSATGPDEQFF.

This clonotype was picked up many times. The V gene is TRBV12-3 or TRBV12-4, the J gene TRBJ2-7; maybe TRBD1 (6 bases). V shed 7 bases and J shed 2 bases, with 12 bases lying between them. The length of the CDR3 is 13 residues. For the CDR3, the DNA is TGTGCCAGCACCAGCGCAGGGGCCTACGAGCAGTACTTC. Its protein product is CASTSAGAYEQYF.

The sample holds many counts of this clonotype. V gene TRBV6-5 combines with J gene TRBJ2-3, with 9 positions matching TRBD1. The J segment lost 3 bases and the V segment lost 8 bases, leaving 9 bases of the junction unmatched. The CDR3 consists of 15 residues. Per the germline V gene, CDR1 is MNHEY and CDR2 is SVGAGI. The CDR3 here is CASCWDRESTDTQYF. CDR3 DNA sequence: TGTGCCAGCTGCTGGGACAGGGAGTCGACAGATACGCAGTATTTT.

This sequence joins TRBV20-1 and TRBJ1-1; no reliable D call. This CDR3 has 12 residues. The germline V gene encodes CDR1 DFQATT and CDR2 SNEGSKA (reference sequence). V lost 2 bases, J lost 1 base, and 5 bases lay in between. CDR3 sequence reads: CSARSRNTEAFF. The CDR3 DNA sequence: TGCAGTGCTAGAAGCAGGAACACTGAAGCTTTCTTT.

This clonotype was observed at least ten times. The chain recombines TRBV27 with TRBJ1-1, with D possibly being TRBD1 (6 bases). This CDR3 has 15 residues. The V end was cut by 6 bases, the J end by 0 bases, with 14 bases between. Germline V gene lookup returns CDR1 MNHEY and CDR2 SMNVEV (reference sequence). The CDR3 sequence: CASRTIRTVNTEAFF. CDR3 bases: TGTGCCAGCAGAACAATTAGGACAGTGAACACTGAAGCTTTCTTT.

This clonotype was found many times. This rearrangement joins TRBV7-2 to TRBJ2-6, with D possibly being TRBD1 (6 bases). Trimming cost V 5 bases and J 0 bases, with 11 bases left between them. The germline gives CDR1 SGHTA, CDR2 FQGNSA. This CDR3 comprises 16 residues. The CDR3 reads CASSLSRGSGANVLTF. CDR3 coding DNA: TGTGCCAGCAGCCTATCCAGGGGCTCTGGGGCCAACGTCCTGACTTTC.

Concerning this clonotype: This may be a read error: a much more frequent sequence differs by one nucleotide. The chain employs TRBV30 and TRBJ1-4, with D uncertain. This CDR3 region has 13 residues. Germline-derived CDR1 and CDR2 are GTSNPN and SVGIG (reference sequence). The CDR3 loop reads CAGSYATNEKLIF. CDR3 bases: TGTGCCGGATCATATGCAACTAATGAAAAACTGATTTTT.

This clonotype was found many times. The chain couples TRBV28 to TRBJ2-7; tentatively, D is TRBD1 (6 bases). CDR3 length equals 14 residues. V lost 3 bases and J 4 bases, leaving 13 bases between the germline ends. Looked up from germline, CDR1 is MDHEN and CDR2 is SYDVKM. DNA of the CDR3: TGTGCCAGCAGTTTCGTGGGGGCCTTTTACGAGCAGTACGTC. Protein sequence: CASSFVGAFYEQYV.

This clonotype showed up many times. The V and J genes are TRBV7-9 and TRBJ2-5; D ambiguous. The CDR3 has 14 residues. Germline-derived CDR1 and CDR2 are SEHNR and FQNEAQ (reference sequence). Trimming shortened V by 1 base and J by 4 bases, and 10 bases separated the two germline ends. This CDR3 is CASSLVPLGETQYF. CDR3 nucleotides: TGTGCCAGCAGCTTAGTCCCGCTGGGAGAGACCCAGTACTTC. Supplemented by reference TRBV7-9 and TRBJ2-5, the full variable domain reads DTGVSQNPRHKITKRGQNVTFRCDPISEHNRLYWYRQTLGQGPEFLTYFQNEAQLEKSRLLSDRFSAERPKGSFSTLEIQRTEQGDSAMYLCASSLVPLGETQYFGPGTRLLVL.

This clonotype was recorded at least ten times. V usage is TRBV20-1 and J usage is TRBJ2-5; 7 bases map to TRBD2. Looked up from germline, CDR1 is DFQATT and CDR2 is SNEGSKA (reference sequence). The length of the CDR3 is 14 residues. Losses at the gene ends were 5 bases for V and 2 bases for J; bases not matched to a gene: 8. The CDR3 here is CSAENPGLQETQYF. CDR3 DNA: TGCAGTGCTGAAAACCCGGGACTACAAGAGACCCAGTACTTC.

The J gene is TRBJ2-7, the V gene TRBV20-1; 10 bases match TRBD1. Germline assignment: CDR1 DFQATT and CDR2 SNEGSKA (reference sequence). V gave up 3 bases and J gave up 6 bases; unmatched junction bases: 8. This CDR3 comprises 14 residues. CDR3 coding DNA: TGCAGTGCTAGGGCCACCGGGACAGGGGCCGAGCAGTACTTC. This encodes CSARATGTGAEQYF.

This clonotype was counted many times. V usage is TRBV3-2 and J usage is TRBJ2-7; TRBD2 is the table's D call, not checked against the DNA. TRBV3-2 is designated a pseudogene. This CDR3 contains 14 residues. The CDR3: CASSPWTSGASGDV. The CDR3 DNA is TGTGCCAGCAGCCCCTGGACTAGCGGGGCCTCCGGAGACGTA.

This clonotype has ten or more counts. The chain joins TRBV20-1 to TRBJ2-2; no definite D call. Per the germline V gene, CDR1 is DFQATT and CDR2 is SNEGSKA (reference sequence). The length of the CDR3 is 13 residues. V was clipped by 6 bases and J by 3 bases, with 11 bases between them. CDR3 bases: TGCAGTGCCCTGGTCACCCACACCGGGGAGCTGTTTTTT. Translated: CSALVTHTGELFF.

This clonotype appeared many times. The chain joins TRBV6-1 to TRBJ1-2; D is ambiguous. CDR1 is MNHNS and CDR2 is SASEGT in the germline V gene. Trimming cost V 1 base and J 2 bases, with 11 bases left between them. The CDR3 loop spans 15 amino acids. The CDR3 reads CASSEGGSFNYGYTF. The CDR3 DNA follows: TGTGCCAGCAGTGAAGGTGGCAGCTTCAACTATGGCTACACCTTC.

This clonotype was counted ten times or more. CDR3 sequence (DNA): TGTGCCAGCAGCTCTACAGGGGCATCCTACAATGAGCAGTTCTTC. Translating it yields CASSSTGASYNEQFF. The chain recombines TRBV5-6 with TRBJ2-1, with 7 bases fitting TRBD1. This CDR3 is 15 amino acids long. With V trimmed by 3 bases and J by 1 base, 4 bases remained unmatched. Germline V gene data show CDR1 as SGHDT and CDR2 as YYEEEE. The variable domain in full, with the rest retrieved from reference TRBV5-6 and TRBJ2-1, is DAGVTQSPTHLIKTRGQQVTLRCSPKSGHDTVSWYQQALGQGPQFIFQYYEEEERQRGNFPDRFSGHQFPNYSSELNVNALLLGDSALYLCASSSTGASYNEQFFGPGTRLTVL.

This clonotype showed up many times. The V and J genes are TRBV10-3 and TRBJ1-1, with D perhaps matching TRBD1 (6 bases). The CDR3 length is 14 residues. V was trimmed by 6 bases and J by 3 bases, leaving 14 bases between them. Germline CDR1 is ENHRY and CDR2 is SYGVKD. CDR3 bases: TGTGCCATCAGACTACAGGGAGGTGACACTGAAGCTTTCTTT. Protein sequence: CAIRLQGGDTEAFF.

The rearrangement joins TRBV10-2 to TRBJ1-5, with unresolved D. The CDR3 is 15 residues long. The germline gives CDR1 WSHSY, CDR2 SAAADI. The V end lost 0 bases, the J end lost 2 bases, and 8 bases lay between the germline ends. CDR3 nucleotide sequence: TGCGCCAGCAGTGAGTCCGGGTCAGGCAATCAGCCCCAGCATTTT. Amino acid sequence: CASSESGSGNQPQHF.

This clonotype appeared many times. The chain couples TRBV5-1 to TRBJ2-7; perhaps TRBD1 as D (6 bases). V was trimmed by 3 bases and J by 0 bases, leaving 7 bases between them. The CDR3 is made up of 13 amino acids. Germline V lookup: CDR1 SGHRS, CDR2 YFSETQ. The CDR3 region is CASSWDNSYEQYF. CDR3 DNA: TGCGCCAGCAGCTGGGACAACTCCTACGAGCAGTACTTC.

This clonotype was seen many times. The genes are TRBV20-1 and TRBJ2-1; 7 nucleotides line up with TRBD2. The trim removed 1 base at V and 8 bases at J, leaving 11 bases unmatched. The CDR3 runs to 15 residues. Germline-derived CDR1 and CDR2 are DFQATT and SNEGSKA (reference sequence). DNA for the CDR3: TGCAGTGCTAGAGTAACCGGGGGAGGGTCCCATGAGCAGTTCTTC. This codes for CSARVTGGGSHEQFF.

As to this clonotype: One end of the junction varies from germline; a read error may be responsible. The CDR3 loop is CASSPQGRTDTEYF. CDR3 coding DNA: TGTGCCAGCAGTCCCCAGGGCCGCACAGATACGGAGTATTTT. V gene TRBV7-2 combines with J gene TRBJ2-3; TRBD1 might be the D (5 bases). The CDR3 loop spans 14 amino acids. Per germline, CDR1 SGHTA and CDR2 FQGNSA.

This clonotype was picked up many times. The chain links TRBV7-9 to TRBJ1-5; possible D gene TRBD1, 6 bases. The CDR3 extends over 13 amino acids. V shed 5 bases and J shed 4 bases, with 9 bases lying between them. Germline V CDR1 and CDR2: SEHNR, FQNEAQ (reference sequence). CDR3: CASSVDRNQPQHF. The CDR3 coding sequence is TGTGCCAGCAGCGTCGACAGGAATCAGCCCCAGCATTTT.

In its sample, this clonotype was seen many times. The CDR3 DNA sequence: TGTGCCAGCAGTGACCTAGGGCGTTACTATGGCTACACCTTC. Encoded protein: CASSDLGRYYGYTF. The chain uses TRBV25-1 and TRBJ1-2; unclear D gene. Germline CDR1 reads MGHDK; CDR2 reads SYGVNS. There are 14 residues in the CDR3. V lost 3 bases and J 3 bases, leaving 11 bases between the germline ends.

This clonotype was seen ten or more times. The chain uses TRBV20-1 and TRBJ2-2; tentatively, D is TRBD1 or TRBD2 (6 bases each). Per germline, CDR1 DFQATT and CDR2 SNEGSKA (reference sequence). V dropped 6 bases and J dropped 4 bases, with 18 bases sitting between them. The CDR3 loop spans 15 amino acids. The CDR3 DNA follows: TGCAGTGCCACCGGGGGCAGCACTTTCACCGGGGAGCTGTTTTTT. It encodes CSATGGSTFTGELFF.

This clonotype was seen at least ten times. The J gene is TRBJ2-1, the V gene TRBV18, with 9 bases matching TRBD1. The CDR3 loop spans 16 amino acids. CDR1 and CDR2 (germline): KGHSH, LQKENI. Losses at the gene ends were 2 bases for V and 4 bases for J; bases not matched to a gene: 6. CDR3 nucleotides: TGTGCCAGCTCACCAACCGCCGGACAGGGGTACAATGAGCAGTTCTTC. Residues: CASSPTAGQGYNEQFF. Drawing the rest from reference TRBV18 and TRBJ2-1, the complete variable domain is NAGVMQNPRHLVRRRGQEARLRCSPMKGHSHVYWYRQLPEEGLKFMVYLQKENIIDESGMPKERFSAEFPKEGPSILRIQQVVRGDSAAYFCASSPTAGQGYNEQFFGPGTRLTVL.

This clonotype came up many times. The chain recombines TRBV7-9 with TRBJ2-1, with TRBD2 matching 8 bases. Looked up from germline, CDR1 is SEHNR and CDR2 is FQNEAQ (reference sequence). V dropped 3 bases and J dropped 8; count of bases not matched to a gene: 3. The CDR3 totals 13 residues. The CDR3: CASSFTGGDEQFF. As DNA, the CDR3 is TGTGCCAGCAGCTTCACCGGGGGGGATGAGCAGTTCTTC.

This clonotype was seen many times. This chain joins TRBV15 and TRBJ2-1; 11 bases fit TRBD1. The CDR3 loop spans 14 amino acids. Germline CDR1 is LNHNV and CDR2 is YYDKDF (reference sequence). Trimming removed 3 bases from V and 7 bases from J; junction bases left unmatched: 2. CDR3 amino acids: CATSSRDRGNEQFF. As DNA, the CDR3 is TGTGCCACCAGCAGCCGGGACAGGGGGAATGAGCAGTTCTTC.